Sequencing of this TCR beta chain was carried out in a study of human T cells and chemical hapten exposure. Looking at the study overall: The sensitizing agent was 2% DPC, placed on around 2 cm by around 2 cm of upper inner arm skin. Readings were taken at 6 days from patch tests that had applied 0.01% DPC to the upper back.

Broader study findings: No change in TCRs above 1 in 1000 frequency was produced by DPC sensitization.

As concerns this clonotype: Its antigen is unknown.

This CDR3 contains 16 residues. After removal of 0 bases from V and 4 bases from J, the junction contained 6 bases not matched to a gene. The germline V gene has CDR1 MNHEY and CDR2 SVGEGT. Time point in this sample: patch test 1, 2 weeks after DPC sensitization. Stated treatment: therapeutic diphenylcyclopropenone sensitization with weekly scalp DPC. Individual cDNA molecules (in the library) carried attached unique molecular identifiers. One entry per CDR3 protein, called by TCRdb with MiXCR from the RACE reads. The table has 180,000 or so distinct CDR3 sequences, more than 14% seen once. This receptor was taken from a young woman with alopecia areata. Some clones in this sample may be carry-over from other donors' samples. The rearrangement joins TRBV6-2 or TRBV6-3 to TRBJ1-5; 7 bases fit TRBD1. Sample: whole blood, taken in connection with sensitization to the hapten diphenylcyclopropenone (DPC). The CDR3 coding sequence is TGTGCCAGCAGTTACTCGAGAGGGGGCGTAAATCAGCCCCAGCATTTT. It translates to CASSYSRGGVNQPQHF.